What follows are 10 T cell receptor beta chains derived from one specimen sequenced in a study of blood T cell repertoires in COVID-19. Libraries were prepared by immunoSEQ multiplex PCR; TCRdb keeps only in-frame clonotypes and omits some of them. The table has about 250,000 clones, 84% seen once. What was sequenced was peripheral blood. These receptors all come from a middle-aged woman who had recovered from COVID-19.

This chain connects TRBV18 to TRBJ1-3; D remains unclear. V dropped 6 bases and J dropped 0 bases, with 15 bases sitting between them. The CDR3 length is 16 residues. The germline gives CDR1 KGHSH, CDR2 LQKENI. This CDR3 is CASSPQDGSSGNTIYF. CDR3 in DNA: TGTGCCAGCTCCCCCCAGGACGGGAGCTCTGGAAACACCATATATTTT.

The CDR3 DNA reads TGTGCCAGCAGCTTAGGACAGGGGGCCAACCAGTTCTACGAGCAGTACTTC. This sequence encodes CASSLGQGANQFYEQYF. The chain links TRBV7-8 to TRBJ2-7; 10 nucleotides match TRBD1. CDR1 is SGHVS and CDR2 is FQNEAQ in the germline V gene. The CDR3 extends over 17 amino acids. V lost 1 base to trimming and J lost 3 bases; unmatched junction nucleotides: 9.

The genes are TRBV5-1 and TRBJ1-6; D remains ambiguous. The CDR3 is made up of 15 amino acids. The V gene lost 3 bases and the J gene lost 0 bases, with 7 bases spanning the gap. The V gene's germline CDR1 is SGHRS and CDR2 YFSETQ. This CDR3 is CASSSGNSYNSPLHF. The CDR3, as DNA: TGCGCCAGCAGCTCCGGGAACTCCTATAATTCACCCCTCCACTTT.

The CDR3 loop reads CASSVTGSALNNSPLHF. The CDR3 bases are TGTGCCAGCAGCGTTACCGGGAGCGCCCTAAATAATTCACCCCTCCACTTT. This chain uses TRBV11-2 with TRBJ1-6; D is unclear. Trimming cost V 5 bases and J 5 bases, with 19 bases left between them. The CDR3 extends over 17 amino acids. Looked up from germline, CDR1 is SGHAT and CDR2 is FQNNGV. The whole variable domain, filled in from reference TRBV11-2 and TRBJ1-6, reads EAGVAQSPRYKIIEKRQSVAFWCNPISGHATLYWYQQILGQGPKLLIQFQNNGVVDDSQLPKDRFSAERLKGVDSTLKIQPAKLEDSAVYLCASSVTGSALNNSPLHFGNGTRLTVT.

The chain has TRBV5-5 and TRBJ2-7; TRBD1 might be the D (5 bases). The CDR3 is made up of 16 amino acids. Trimming shortened V by 4 bases and J by 1 base, and 18 bases separated the two germline ends. Germline V gene lookup returns CDR1 SGHKS and CDR2 YYEKEE (reference sequence). The CDR3 spells CASSRSPAGWSYEQYF. The CDR3 coding sequence is TGTGCCAGCAGCCGCTCGCCCGCAGGGTGGTCCTACGAGCAGTACTTC.

This chain uses TRBV20-1 with TRBJ1-1; D unresolved. Trimming cost V 3 bases and J 6 bases, with 8 bases left between them. The CDR3 spans 11 residues. CDR1 DFQATT and CDR2 SNEGSKA come from the germline V gene (reference sequence). The CDR3 sequence is CSASAQAEAFF. CDR3 DNA: TGCAGTGCTAGCGCCCAGGCTGAAGCTTTCTTT.

The V and J genes are TRBV7-6 and TRBJ1-1, with TRBD1 identical over 10 bases. V lost 5 bases, J lost 7 bases, and 10 bases stayed unmatched. This CDR3 spans 15 amino acids. Per germline, CDR1 SGHVS and CDR2 FNYEAQ. CDR3 loop: CASSLPGTGENEAFF. DNA of the CDR3: TGTGCCAGCAGCCTCCCGGGGACAGGGGAAAATGAAGCTTTCTTT. The whole variable domain, filled in from reference TRBV7-6 and TRBJ1-1, reads GAGVSQSPRYKVTKRGQDVALRCDPISGHVSLYWYRQALGQGPEFLTYFNYEAQQDKSGLPNDRFSAERPEGSISTLTIQRTEQRDSAMYRCASSLPGTGENEAFFGQGTRLTVV.

The table lists this clone with a count of one. The CDR3 sequence is CATSRAGYSVNQPQHF. CDR3 DNA sequence: TGTGCCACCAGCAGAGCTGGTTATAGCGTCAATCAGCCCCAGCATTTT. This chain uses TRBV15 with TRBJ1-5; no firm D call. This CDR3 has 16 residues. CDR1 LNHNV and CDR2 YYDKDF come from the germline V gene (reference sequence). Trimming left V 1 base short and J 3 bases short, with 13 bases between. Filled out from reference TRBV15 and TRBJ1-5, the complete variable domain reads DAMVIQNPRYQVTQFGKPVTLSCSQTLNHNVMYWYQQKSSQAPKLLFHYYDKDFNNEADTPDNFQSRRPNTSFCFLDIRSPGLGDTAMYLCATSRAGYSVNQPQHFGDGTRLSIL.

About this clone: This CDR3 is also generated by other DNA sequences in the sample. V gene TRBV30 combines with J gene TRBJ1-3, with D uncertain. V gave up 0 bases and J gave up 5 bases, with 8 bases separating them. The germline V gene has CDR1 GTSNPN and CDR2 SVGIG (reference sequence). CDR3 length: 13 amino acids. The CDR3 is CAWSVSGRNTIYF. CDR3 sequence (DNA): TGTGCCTGGAGTGTTTCGGGTCGAAACACCATATATTTT.

The J gene is TRBJ1-1, the V gene TRBV7-9; 8 positions agree with TRBD1. The J segment lost 0 bases and the V segment lost 6 bases, leaving 6 bases of the junction unmatched. CDR1 and CDR2 from the germline V gene are SEHNR and FQNEAQ (reference sequence). The CDR3 has 15 amino acids. The CDR3: CASSIQGGLNTEAFF. CDR3 bases: TGTGCCAGCAGTATACAGGGGGGCTTGAACACTGAAGCTTTCTTT.